This record looks at one TCR beta chain sequence and its context. At one end the junction does not follow the germline gene, possibly because of a read error. The sample originates from a study of OX40 agonist ivuxolimab in advanced cancers. Some clones are missing from TCRdb's copy, which holds only in-frame ones; the method was immunoSEQ multiplex PCR. The sample has about 50,000 clones, around 85% seen once. The CDR3 contains 14 residues. Germline values: CDR1 SSHAT, CDR2 FNYEAQ (reference sequence). The chain couples TRBV7-7 to TRBJ2-2, with D possibly TRBD1 on 6 matching bases. This receptor was taken from an adult with an advanced solid tumor such as melanoma, head and neck, liver or kidney cancer. Sequencing used CD4+ or CD8+ T cells sorted from blood, obtained in a trial of the OX40 agonist ivuxolimab. The CDR3 region is CASSILQGAGELFF. The CDR3, as DNA: TGTGCTAGCAGCATACTACAGGGAGCCGGGGAGCTGTTTTTT. The full variable domain, with the rest looked up from reference TRBV7-7 and TRBJ2-2, is GAGVSQSPRYKVTKRGQDVTLRCDPISSHATLYWYQQALGQGPEFLTYFNYEAQPDKSGLPSDRFSAERPEGSISTLTIQRTEQRDSAMYRCASSILQGAGELFFGEGSRLTVL.